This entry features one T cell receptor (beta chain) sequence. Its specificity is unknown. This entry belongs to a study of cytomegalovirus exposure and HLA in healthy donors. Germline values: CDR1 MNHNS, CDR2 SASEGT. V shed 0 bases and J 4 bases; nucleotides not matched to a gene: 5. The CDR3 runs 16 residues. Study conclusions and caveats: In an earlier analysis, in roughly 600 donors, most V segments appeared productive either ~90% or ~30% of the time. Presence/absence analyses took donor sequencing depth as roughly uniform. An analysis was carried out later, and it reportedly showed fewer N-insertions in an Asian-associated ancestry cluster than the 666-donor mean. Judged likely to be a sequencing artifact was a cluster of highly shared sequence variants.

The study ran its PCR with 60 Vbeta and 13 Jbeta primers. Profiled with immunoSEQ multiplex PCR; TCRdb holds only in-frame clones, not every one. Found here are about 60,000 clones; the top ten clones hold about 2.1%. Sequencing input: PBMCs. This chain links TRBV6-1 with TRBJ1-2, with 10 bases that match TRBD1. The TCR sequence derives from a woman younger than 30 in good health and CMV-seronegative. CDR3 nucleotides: TGTGCCAGCAGTGAAGCGCGACAGGGGGCCCTCTATGGCTACACCTTC. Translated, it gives CASSEARQGALYGYTF.